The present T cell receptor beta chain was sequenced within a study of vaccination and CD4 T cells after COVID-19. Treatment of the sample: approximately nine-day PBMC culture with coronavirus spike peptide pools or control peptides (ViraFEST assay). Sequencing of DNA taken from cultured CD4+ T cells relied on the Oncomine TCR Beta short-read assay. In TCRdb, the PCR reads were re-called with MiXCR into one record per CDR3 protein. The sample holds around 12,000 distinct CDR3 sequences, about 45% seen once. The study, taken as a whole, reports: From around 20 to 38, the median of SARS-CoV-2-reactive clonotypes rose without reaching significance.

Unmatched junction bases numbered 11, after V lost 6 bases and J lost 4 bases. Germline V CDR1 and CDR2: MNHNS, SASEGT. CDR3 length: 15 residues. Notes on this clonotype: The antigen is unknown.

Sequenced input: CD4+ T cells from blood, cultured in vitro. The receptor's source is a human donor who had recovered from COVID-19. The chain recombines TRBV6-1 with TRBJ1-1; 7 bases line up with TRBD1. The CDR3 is CASSGDSRGRTEAFF. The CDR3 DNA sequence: TGTGCCAGCAGCGGCGATTCTAGGGGGCGCACTGAAGCTTTCTTT.